The 17 T cell receptor beta chains listed next were all sequenced from one sample in a study of Graves' ophthalmopathy and Graves' hyperthyroidism. The sequenced template was RNA, covering the TCR beta CDR3 region. The authors performed first-round RT-PCR with HTBI primers and then a second-round multiplex PCR. TCRdb passed the multiplex PCR reads through MiXCR, listing each CDR3 protein once. The sample records approximately 410,000 distinct CDR3 sequences, 15% being singletons. The sample consisted of peripheral blood. The receptor set was obtained from a woman younger than 30 with stable Graves' hyperthyroidism.

This clonotype was observed many times. This chain links TRBV9 with TRBJ1-6; 10 bases are a match to TRBD1. Trimming took 3 bases from V and 7 from J; bases not matched to a gene: 7. From germline, CDR1 is SGDLS and CDR2 YYNGEE. The CDR3 sequence is 16 residues long. The CDR3 protein is CASSGRPTGGNSPLHF. The DNA for the CDR3 is TGTGCCAGCAGCGGACGCCCGACAGGGGGCAATTCACCCCTCCACTTT.

This clonotype was seen ten or more times. The chain couples TRBV12-3 or TRBV12-4 to TRBJ1-1, with TRBD1 identical over 10 bases. There are 16 residues in the CDR3. V shed 3 bases, J shed 3 bases, and the junction held 7 bases outside the gene matches. The CDR3 DNA is TGTGCCAGCAGTTTGGGACAGGGGATCGTGGACACTGAAGCTTTCTTT. Protein sequence: CASSLGQGIVDTEAFF.

The sample holds many counts of this clonotype. The V gene is TRBV6-1, the J gene TRBJ2-7, with D possibly being TRBD1 or TRBD2 (5 bases each). CDR1 is MNHNS and CDR2 is SASEGT in the germline V gene. The CDR3 covers 14 residues. Trimming removed 2 bases at V and 7 bases at J, with 15 bases between. The CDR3 DNA reads TGTGCCAGCAGTGAATGGGGCAGCGGCGGGGAGCAGTACTTC. Translation: CASSEWGSGGEQYF.

This clonotype was found many times. Written as DNA, the CDR3 is TGCAGTGCTAGAGATCTCAGGGTTAACACTGAAGCTTTCTTT. It is translated as CSARDLRVNTEAFF. This chain joins TRBV20-1 and TRBJ1-1; D is perhaps TRBD1 (5 bases). V gave up 0 bases and J gave up 2 bases, with 10 bases separating them. Germline lookup yields CDR1 DFQATT and CDR2 SNEGSKA (reference sequence). The CDR3 has 14 amino acids.

This clonotype was seen many times. This chain uses TRBV12-5 with TRBJ1-2; 7 bases line up with TRBD1. The J segment lost 3 bases and the V segment lost 4 bases, leaving 5 bases of the junction unmatched. The length of the CDR3 is 14 residues. In germline, CDR1 is LGHNT, CDR2 FRNRAP. CDR3 coding DNA: TGTGCTAGTGGTTCTCCGGGACAGCACTATGGCTACACCTTC. Translating gives CASGSPGQHYGYTF. Full variable domain (outside the CDR3, taken from reference TRBV12-5 and TRBJ1-2): DARVTQTPRHKVTEMGQEVTMRCQPILGHNTVFWYRQTMMQGLELLAYFRNRAPLDDSGMPKDRFSAEMPDATLATLKIQPSEPRDSAVYFCASGSPGQHYGYTFGSGTRLTVV.

This rearrangement joins TRBV10-3 to TRBJ1-1, with TRBD1 matching 8 bases. Germline-derived CDR1 and CDR2 are ENHRY and SYGVKD. This CDR3 has 14 amino acids. J gave up 1 base and V 7 bases, and 5 bases lay outside the gene matches. The CDR3 nucleotides read TGTGCCATCACCGGACAGGGTGAGAACACTGAAGCTTTCTTT. Amino acid sequence: CAITGQGENTEAFF.

This clonotype was seen at least ten times. The chain has TRBV11-1 and TRBJ1-1; tentatively, D is TRBD1 (6 bases). The CDR3 is 17 amino acids. Germline CDR1 reads SGHAT; CDR2 reads FQDESV (reference sequence). V lost 5 bases to trimming and J lost 5 bases, with 24 bases between them. CDR3 bases: TGTGCCAGCAGCATCGACGGTACAGGGATAGAGAGAACTGAAGCTTTCTTT. Its protein is CASSIDGTGIERTEAFF.

In its sample, this clonotype was seen many times. The chain couples TRBV7-2 to TRBJ1-5, with unresolved D. The CDR3 is 15 amino acids. Germline CDR1 reads SGHTA; CDR2 reads FQGNSA. V gave up 2 bases and J gave up 0 bases, with 8 bases separating them. CDR3 in amino acids: CASSLNLLSNQPQHF. CDR3 sequence (DNA): TGTGCCAGCAGCTTAAACCTACTTAGCAATCAGCCCCAGCATTTT. Combining the CDR3 with reference TRBV7-2 and TRBJ1-5 gives the whole variable domain GAGVSQSPSNKVTEKGKDVELRCDPISGHTALYWYRQSLGQGLEFLIYFQGNSAPDKSGLPSDRFSAERTGGSVSTLTIQRTQQEDSAVYLCASSLNLLSNQPQHFGDGTRLSIL.

V and J are TRBV19 and TRBJ2-7; D is possibly TRBD2 (5 bases). V lost 9 bases and J 6 bases, leaving 21 bases between the germline ends. This CDR3 is built from 14 residues. Looked up from germline, CDR1 is LNHDA and CDR2 is SQIVND (reference sequence). The CDR3 DNA sequence: TGTGCCAGCAAGGACTCCCTAGGGTCGGTCGAGCAGTACTTC. Its protein product is CASKDSLGSVEQYF.

The table lists this clonotype with many counts. The J gene is TRBJ1-2, the V gene TRBV28; 9 positions agree with TRBD1. The junction had 6 bases not matched to a gene; V was cut back by 5 bases and J by 2 bases. The CDR3 extends over 15 amino acids. Germline values: CDR1 MDHEN, CDR2 SYDVKM. The CDR3 protein is CASSQGQGKNYGYTF. CDR3 in DNA: TGTGCCAGCAGTCAAGGACAGGGGAAAAACTATGGCTACACCTTC.

This clonotype was seen ten or more times. The chain combines TRBV6-1 with TRBJ2-5; D possibly corresponds to TRBD2 (6 bases). From germline, CDR1 is MNHNS and CDR2 SASEGT. V was cut by 5 bases and J by 1 base, with 14 bases left in between. The CDR3 spans 15 residues. The CDR3 sequence: CASSPDPGVQETQYF. The DNA of the CDR3 is TGTGCCAGCAGTCCTGACCCGGGGGTCCAAGAGACCCAGTACTTC.

This clonotype was observed at least ten times. This sequence joins TRBV7-9 and TRBJ2-5; 7 bases align to TRBD2. Germline CDR1 is SEHNR and CDR2 is FQNEAQ (reference sequence). V shed 4 bases, J shed 1 base, and the junction held 6 bases outside the gene matches. The CDR3 totals 15 residues. CDR3: CASSYLSGAQETQYF. In nucleotides, the CDR3 is TGTGCCAGCAGCTACCTCAGCGGGGCCCAAGAGACCCAGTACTTC.

A word on this clonotype: A much larger clone is a single base away; this may be a read error. CDR3 DNA sequence: TGTGTCAGCAGCCGAGGGATAGACTATGGCTACACCTTC. Residues: CVSSRGIDYGYTF. This chain joins TRBV12-3 or TRBV12-4 and TRBJ1-2; no firm D call. The CDR3 runs 13 residues.

This clonotype was seen many times. The chain recombines TRBV29-1 with TRBJ2-7, with D possibly called TRBD1 or TRBD2 (5 bases each). The ends were cut back, 3 bases at V and 2 bases at J, with 11 bases in the middle. CDR1 is SQVTM, CDR2 ANQGSEA, per germline. This CDR3 contains 13 residues. CDR3 nucleotides: TGCAGCGTTGAGGGACCCACCCCCTACGAGCAGTACTTC. This encodes CSVEGPTPYEQYF.

This clonotype occurred many times. The V and J genes are TRBV7-8 and TRBJ2-5; TRBD2 is a possible D gene (5 bases). Looked up from germline, CDR1 is SGHVS and CDR2 is FQNEAQ. This CDR3 has 14 residues. V shed 5 bases and J shed 5 bases, with 15 bases lying between them. The CDR3 protein is CASSQGRSGETQYF. CDR3 nucleotide sequence: TGTGCCAGCAGCCAAGGGCGGTCGGGGGAGACCCAGTACTTC.

This clonotype came up many times. This may come from a read error, since a much larger clone is one base off. The chain carries TRBV7-2 and TRBJ2-5; D is uncertain. CDR1 and CDR2 from the germline V gene are SGHTA and FQGNSA. Deletions cut 2 bases from V and 4 bases from J, with 8 bases between. CDR3 length: 13 amino acids. The CDR3 spells CASSLFSGETQYF. The CDR3 nucleotides are TGTGCCAGCAGCTTATTCAGTGGAGAGACCCAGTACTTC.

The V call is TRBV18, the J call TRBJ2-3; D remains unclear. The CDR3 loop spans 12 amino acids. Trimming pared 8 bases from V and 6 bases from J, leaving 12 bases between. In germline, CDR1 is KGHSH, CDR2 LQKENI. The CDR3 DNA is TGTGCCAGCCCTGACCCTGGGGATACGCAGTATTTT. Its translation: CASPDPGDTQYF.